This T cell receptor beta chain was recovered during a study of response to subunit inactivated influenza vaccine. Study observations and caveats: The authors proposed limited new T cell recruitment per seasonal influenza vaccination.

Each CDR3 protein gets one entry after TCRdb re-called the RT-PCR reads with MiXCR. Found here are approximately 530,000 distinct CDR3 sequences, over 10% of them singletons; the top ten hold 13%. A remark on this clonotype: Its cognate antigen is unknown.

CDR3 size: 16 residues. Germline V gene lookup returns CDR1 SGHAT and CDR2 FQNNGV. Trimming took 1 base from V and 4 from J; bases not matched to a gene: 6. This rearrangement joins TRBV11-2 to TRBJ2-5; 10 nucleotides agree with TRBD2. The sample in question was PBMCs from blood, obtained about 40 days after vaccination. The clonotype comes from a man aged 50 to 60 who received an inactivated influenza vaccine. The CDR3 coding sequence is TGTGCCAGCAGCTTAGGAGCGGGGGGGTTGGCAGAGACCCAGTACTTC. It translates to CASSLGAGGLAETQYF.